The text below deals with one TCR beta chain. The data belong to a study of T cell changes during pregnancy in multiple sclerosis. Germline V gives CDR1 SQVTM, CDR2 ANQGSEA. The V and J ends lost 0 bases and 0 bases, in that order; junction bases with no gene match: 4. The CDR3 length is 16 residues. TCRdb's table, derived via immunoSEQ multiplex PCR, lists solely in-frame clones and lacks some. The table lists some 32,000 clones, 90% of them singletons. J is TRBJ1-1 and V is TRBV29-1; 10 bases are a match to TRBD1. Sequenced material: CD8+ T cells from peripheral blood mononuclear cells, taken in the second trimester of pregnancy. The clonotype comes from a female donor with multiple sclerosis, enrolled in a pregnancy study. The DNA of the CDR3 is TGCAGCGTTGAAGATCGGACAGGGGGATTGAACACTGAAGCTTTCTTT. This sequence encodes CSVEDRTGGLNTEAFF. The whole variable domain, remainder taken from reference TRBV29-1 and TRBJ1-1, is SAVISQKPSRDICQRGTSLTIQCQVDSQVTMMFWYRQQPGQSLTLIATANQGSEATYESGFVIDKFPISRPNLTFSTLTVSNMSPEDSSIYLCSVEDRTGGLNTEAFFGQGTRLTVV.